This entry lists 24 T cell receptor beta chains sequenced from one sample in a study of blood T cell repertoires in COVID-19. Here immunoSEQ multiplex PCR was the method, and the copy in TCRdb shows in-frame clones only, minus some. This sample carries around 16,000 clones, 82% of them seen once, and the ten largest clones take approximately 22%. Sequencing was performed on peripheral blood. These receptors all stem from a man older than 75 with active or convalescent COVID-19.

Regarding this clone: At one of its ends the junction is not consistent with the germline gene, which may arise from a read error. V and J are TRBV7-6 and TRBJ1-4, with 8 bases lining up with TRBD1. Germline lookup yields CDR1 SGHVS and CDR2 FNYEAQ. The CDR3 is made up of 17 amino acids. CDR3 in amino acids: CASSPLSATGAKEKLFF. The CDR3 DNA sequence: TGTGCCAGCAGCCCCCTCTCGGCGACAGGGGCTAAGGAAAAACTGTTTTTT.

This rearrangement joins TRBV6-5 to TRBJ1-2; 9 bases match TRBD1. V lost 6 bases and J lost 4; bases outside the gene matches: 9. From germline, CDR1 is MNHEY and CDR2 SVGAGI. The CDR3 is made up of 15 amino acids. The DNA of the CDR3 is TGTGCCAGCAGATTGACCACAGGGGGCCGCTATGGCTACACCTTC. This codes for CASRLTTGGRYGYTF.

The chain carries TRBV28 and TRBJ1-1; D gene unclear. Trimming stripped 6 bases from V and 5 bases from J, with 16 bases between. This CDR3 contains 14 residues. Germline V gene sequence: CDR1 MDHEN, CDR2 SYDVKM. CDR3 sequence (DNA): TGTGCCAGCAGCGACGGCCAGAGGAGGACTGAAGCTTTCTTT. Protein product: CASSDGQRRTEAFF.

The rearrangement uses TRBV3-1 (or the pseudogene TRBV3-2) and TRBJ2-5; 12 nucleotides line up with TRBD1. Trimming took 3 bases from V and 5 from J; bases not matched to a gene: 7. Germline assignment: CDR1 LGHDT and CDR2 YNNKEL (reference sequence). The CDR3 loop spans 16 amino acids. This CDR3 reads CASSHRDRGRGETQYF. The CDR3 DNA is TGTGCCAGCAGCCACCGGGACAGGGGGCGCGGGGAGACCCAGTACTTC.

This clone came up a few times. The chain is built from TRBV28 and TRBJ1-2; tentative D call: TRBD1 (6 bases). V shed 4 bases and J shed 0 bases, with 9 bases lying between them. There are 14 residues in the CDR3. Looked up from germline, CDR1 is MDHEN and CDR2 is SYDVKM. The DNA of the CDR3 is TGTGCCAGCAGTTCCGGACAGACTAACTATGGCTACACCTTC. It translates to CASSSGQTNYGYTF.

The chain combines TRBV9 with TRBJ2-7, with D hard to call. With 0 bases removed from V and 1 base from J, the gap between germline ends came to 11 bases. CDR1 is SGDLS, CDR2 YYNGEE, per germline. There are 15 residues in the CDR3. In DNA, the CDR3 is TGTGCCAGCAGCGTAGCGGCTAGTCTTTCCTACGAGCAGTACTTC. This gives the protein CASSVAASLSYEQYF.

The chain is built from TRBV4-1 and TRBJ2-5; 16 bases align to TRBD2. There are 18 residues in the CDR3. With V trimmed by 5 bases and J by 4 bases, 10 bases remained unmatched. Germline values: CDR1 MGHRA, CDR2 YSYEKL. The CDR3: CASSKPGLAGGPGETQYF. CDR3 sequence (DNA): TGCGCCAGCAGCAAACCGGGACTAGCGGGGGGGCCCGGAGAGACCCAGTACTTC.

The genes are TRBV7-3 and TRBJ2-1, with 9 positions matching TRBD1. Trimming cost V 5 bases and J 6 bases; bases outside gene matches: 2. Germline assignment: CDR1 SGHTA and CDR2 FQGTGA. The CDR3 runs to 13 residues. In DNA form, the CDR3 reads TGTGCCAGCAGCACGACAGGGGGCAATGAGCAGTTCTTC. This encodes CASSTTGGNEQFF.

CDR3 DNA: TGTGCCAGCAGCGGGACAGGGGTGGGAGAGACCCAGTACTTC. Protein sequence: CASSGTGVGETQYF. J is TRBJ2-5 and V is TRBV9, with 9 bases fitting TRBD1. The CDR3 consists of 14 residues. J was trimmed by 4 bases and V by 3 bases; bases with no gene match: 4. Germline CDR1 reads SGDLS; CDR2 reads YYNGEE.

The rearrangement joins TRBV24-1 to TRBJ1-5; D is ambiguous. Germline V CDR1 and CDR2: KGHDR, SFDVKD. CDR3 length equals 15 residues. V was pared by 4 bases and J by 6 bases, with 15 bases between. Here the CDR3 DNA reads TGTGCCACCAGTGAACCCGGGGAGTTCGGTCAGCCCCAGCATTTT. This encodes CATSEPGEFGQPQHF.

This CDR3 is CASSQELRETQYF. The CDR3 nucleotides are TGCGCCAGCAGCCAAGAGTTGCGGGAGACCCAGTACTTC. This chain uses TRBV4-3 with TRBJ2-5; no clear D. CDR1 is LGHNA and CDR2 is YSLEER in the germline V gene. There are 13 residues in the CDR3. Trimming cost V 0 bases and J 5 bases, with 7 bases left between them.

The chain is built from TRBV28 and TRBJ2-7, with 10 nucleotides matching TRBD2. The J segment lost 2 bases and the V segment lost 7 bases, leaving 8 bases of the junction unmatched. The CDR3 runs 15 residues. Germline values: CDR1 MDHEN, CDR2 SYDVKM. CDR3 nucleotide sequence: TGTGCCAGCACCGAGGGGACTAGCGCCGCCTACGAGCAGTACTTC. Its protein product is CASTEGTSAAYEQYF.

The chain combines TRBV4-1 with TRBJ1-2, with D hard to call. Germline lookup yields CDR1 MGHRA and CDR2 YSYEKL. This CDR3 spans 17 amino acids. V lost 0 bases, J lost 0 bases, and 14 bases lay in between. The CDR3 is CASSQDGTATANYGYTF. DNA of the CDR3: TGCGCCAGCAGCCAAGACGGAACAGCCACTGCTAACTATGGCTACACCTTC.

J is TRBJ1-2 and V is TRBV5-1; 7 bases agree with TRBD1. Trimming took 2 bases from V and 6 from J; bases not matched to a gene: 4. CDR1 is SGHRS, CDR2 YFSETQ, per germline. The CDR3 spans 13 residues. The CDR3 loop reads CASSLGGENGYTF. The CDR3 nucleotides read TGCGCCAGCAGCTTAGGGGGCGAAAATGGCTACACCTTC.

The gene calls are TRBV18 and TRBJ2-5, with D uncertain. CDR1 is KGHSH, CDR2 LQKENI, per germline. The V end was cut by 2 bases, the J end by 1 base, with 8 bases between. The CDR3 length is 14 residues. CDR3: CASSPIASQETQYF. CDR3 DNA sequence: TGTGCCAGCTCACCAATCGCCAGCCAAGAGACCCAGTACTTC.

This chain links TRBV24-1 with TRBJ2-7, with 14 bases identical to TRBD2. The germline gives CDR1 KGHDR, CDR2 SFDVKD. This CDR3 has 18 amino acids. Trimming at V came to 4 bases and at J to 0 bases, leaving 7 bases not matched to a gene. The CDR3 nucleotides read TGTGCCACCAGTGAGCCCGGGACTAGCGGGGGTAGCTCCTACGAGCAGTACTTC. As protein: CATSEPGTSGGSSYEQYF.

V is TRBV9 and J is TRBJ2-7, with D possibly being TRBD1 (7 bases). The CDR3 extends over 15 amino acids. The V gene's germline CDR1 is SGDLS and CDR2 YYNGEE. The germline V and J ends were trimmed by 0 bases and 2 bases, with 12 bases remaining between them. The CDR3 is CASSVAEGAAYEQYF. In DNA form, the CDR3 reads TGTGCCAGCAGCGTAGCGGAGGGGGCCGCCTACGAGCAGTACTTC.

V is TRBV2 and J is TRBJ1-4; the D is unclear. The V end was cut by 11 bases, the J end by 7 bases, with 17 bases between. The CDR3 contains 13 residues. CDR1 is SNHLY, CDR2 FYNNEI, per germline. The CDR3 nucleotides read TGTGCCGCTAAGGGAGCTACACTTGAAAAACTGTTTTTT. Translation gives CAAKGATLEKLFF.

This clone came up a few times. The rearrangement joins TRBV5-1 to TRBJ2-3; 8 bases map to TRBD1. Trimming removed 4 bases from V and 1 base from J; junction bases left unmatched: 5. Germline-derived CDR1 and CDR2 are SGHRS and YFSETQ. The CDR3 length is 15 residues. The CDR3 sequence is CASSVDRGGTDTQYF. In DNA, the CDR3 is TGCGCCAGCAGCGTCGACAGGGGAGGCACAGATACGCAGTATTTT. The variable domain in full, with the rest retrieved from reference TRBV5-1 and TRBJ2-3, is KAGVTQTPRYLIKTRGQQVTLSCSPISGHRSVSWYQQTPGQGLQFLFEYFSETQRNKGNFPGRFSGRQFSNSRSEMNVSTLELGDSALYLCASSVDRGGTDTQYFGPGTRLTVL.

The chain joins TRBV27 to TRBJ1-5, with a weak D call TRBD1 (6 bases). The CDR3 totals 14 residues. Germline V gene sequence: CDR1 MNHEY, CDR2 SMNVEV (reference sequence). V lost 6 bases, J lost 6 bases, and 15 bases lay in between. CDR3 sequence reads: CASRPTGIGQPQHF. As DNA, the CDR3 is TGTGCCAGCAGGCCCACAGGGATCGGTCAGCCCCAGCATTTT.

This clone was observed a few times. The rearrangement links TRBV2 to TRBJ2-7, with 7 bases that match TRBD1. The CDR3 has 13 residues. V shed 10 bases and J 2 bases; nucleotides not matched to a gene: 8. In germline, CDR1 is SNHLY, CDR2 FYNNEI. The CDR3 loop reads CAIGDGTAYEQYF. The CDR3 coding sequence is TGTGCCATTGGGGACGGGACAGCCTACGAGCAGTACTTC.

This chain links TRBV3-1 (or the pseudogene TRBV3-2) with TRBJ1-2; possibly TRBD1 for D (5 bases). Germline values: CDR1 LGHDT, CDR2 YNNKEL (reference sequence). Deletions cut 0 bases from V and 8 bases from J, with 10 bases between. The CDR3 is 13 amino acids. CDR3 amino acids: CASSQEGRRGYTF. CDR3 nucleotide sequence: TGTGCCAGCAGCCAAGAGGGGCGCAGAGGCTACACCTTC.

CDR3: CASSPLAGGADTQYF. Written as DNA, the CDR3 is TGTGCCAGCAGCCCTCTAGCAGGGGGTGCAGATACGCAGTATTTT. This rearrangement joins TRBV11-3 to TRBJ2-3, with 7 bases fitting TRBD1. Germline CDR1 and CDR2: SGHNT and YENEEA. There are 15 residues in the CDR3. With 5 bases clipped from V and 4 bases from J, the junction kept 9 bases outside the gene matches.

J is TRBJ2-6 and V is TRBV15; D gene unclear. Trimming pared 1 base from V and 3 bases from J, leaving 7 bases between. Germline V gene data show CDR1 as LNHNV and CDR2 as YYDKDF (reference sequence). CDR3 size: 15 residues. This CDR3 is CATSRGSRGANVLTF. The CDR3 DNA reads TGTGCCACCAGCAGAGGTTCGCGTGGGGCCAACGTCCTGACTTTC.